Listed here are 32 T cell receptor beta chains from one sample, sequenced in a study of shared clonotypes between healthy human individuals. Produced via immunoSEQ multiplex PCR; TCRdb's table is partial and in-frame only. The sample lists 300,000 to 400,000 clones, roughly 80% occurring once. Material: memory CD4+ T cells sorted from blood. Subset meaning: CD45RA-negative fraction. The source is a man aged 30 to 39 in good health.

The chain links TRBV28 to TRBJ1-5; perhaps TRBD1 as D (6 bases). CDR1 and CDR2 from the germline V gene are MDHEN and SYDVKM. The V end was cut by 7 bases, the J end by 7 bases, with 14 bases between. The CDR3 spans 13 residues. The CDR3 sequence is CASIQGRGQPQHF. The CDR3 nucleotides read TGTGCCAGCATCCAGGGCAGGGGACAGCCCCAGCATTTT.

The chain has TRBV27 and TRBJ2-1; D is unclear. The germline V gene encodes CDR1 MNHEY and CDR2 SMNVEV (reference sequence). The length of the CDR3 is 12 residues. Between the trimmed V and J ends, which lost 4 bases and 9 bases, there was a span of 10 bases. CDR3 in amino acids: CASSSRWSEQFF. DNA of the CDR3: TGTGCCAGCAGTTCCAGGTGGAGTGAGCAGTTCTTC.

As concerns this clone: This may stem from a read error, because a much larger clone lies one nucleotide away. This chain joins TRBV7-2 and TRBJ2-1, with D possibly TRBD2 on 5 matching bases. The germline V and J ends were trimmed by 3 bases and 7 bases, with 16 bases remaining between them. The CDR3 contains 15 residues. CDR1 SGHTA and CDR2 FQGNSA come from the germline V gene. The CDR3: CASSFPFVRENEQFF. CDR3 sequence (DNA): TGTGCCAGCAGCTTCCCCTTCGTGAGGGAAAATGAGCAGTTCTTC.

In DNA, the CDR3 is TGTGCCAGCAACAGGTTTTCCATGAACACTGAAGCTTTCTTT. It specifies CASNRFSMNTEAFF. V usage is TRBV6-5 and J usage is TRBJ1-1, with D tentatively TRBD1 (5 bases). Germline CDR1 is MNHEY and CDR2 is SVGAGI. V was pared by 7 bases and J by 0 bases, with 12 bases between. The CDR3 spans 14 residues.

V gene TRBV5-1 combines with J gene TRBJ2-4; 9 positions match TRBD2. J gave up 0 bases and V 1 base, and 2 bases lay outside the gene matches. This CDR3 has 16 residues. CDR1 and CDR2 (germline): SGHRS, YFSETQ. The CDR3 region has the DNA TGCGCCAGCAGCTTGTCACTAGCGGGAGCCAAAAACATTCAGTACTTC. Translation: CASSLSLAGAKNIQYF.

The chain is built from TRBV7-9 and TRBJ2-1; a possible D gene is TRBD2 (6 bases). This CDR3 contains 18 residues. Per germline, CDR1 SEHNR and CDR2 FQNEAQ (reference sequence). V was cut by 4 bases and J by 0 bases, with 19 bases left in between. CDR3 DNA sequence: TGTGCCAGCAGCTCACCATCGGGGGACCTCCTCTCCTACAATGAGCAGTTCTTC. Its translation: CASSSPSGDLLSYNEQFF.

This sequence joins TRBV20-1 and TRBJ2-1, with unresolved D. Germline CDR1 reads DFQATT; CDR2 reads SNEGSKA (reference sequence). With 3 bases removed from V and 8 bases from J, the gap between germline ends came to 8 bases. The CDR3 extends over 11 amino acids. The CDR3 protein is CSASMNHEQFF. CDR3 nucleotides: TGCAGTGCTAGTATGAACCATGAGCAGTTCTTC.

The rearrangement uses TRBV28 and TRBJ1-5, with 8 positions matching TRBD1. Germline assignment: CDR1 MDHEN and CDR2 SYDVKM. The CDR3 contains 16 residues. V lost 3 bases and J lost 3; bases outside the gene matches: 7. As DNA, the CDR3 is TGTGCCAGCAGTTTCCCGGGACAGGTCGCCAATCAGCCCCAGCATTTT. Translated, it gives CASSFPGQVANQPQHF.

The rearrangement joins TRBV5-1 to TRBJ2-1; TRBD2 matches 7 bases. V lost 4 bases to trimming and J lost 3 bases; unmatched junction nucleotides: 7. CDR1 and CDR2 from the germline V gene are SGHRS and YFSETQ. The CDR3 loop spans 15 amino acids. The CDR3 here is CASSATSAFYNEQFF. CDR3 in DNA: TGCGCCAGCAGCGCCACTAGCGCATTCTACAATGAGCAGTTCTTC.

Turning to this clone: The sample holds other DNA sequences that translate to the same CDR3. This chain links TRBV6-5 with TRBJ1-5; tentatively, D is TRBD1 (6 bases). CDR3 length: 13 amino acids. Per germline, CDR1 MNHEY and CDR2 SVGAGI. Trimming stripped 3 bases from V and 7 bases from J, with 10 bases between. CDR3 sequence: CASSYTGKQPQHF. In DNA form, the CDR3 reads TGTGCCAGCAGTTATACAGGGAAGCAGCCCCAGCATTTT.

This clone was picked up many times. V is TRBV18 and J is TRBJ2-4; 14 bases agree with TRBD2. CDR3 size: 18 residues. Germline CDR1 KGHSH, CDR2 LQKENI. The ends lost 3 bases at V and 3 bases at J; junction bases unmatched: 7. CDR3: CASSPLAGLAGVKNIQYF. The CDR3 DNA reads TGTGCCAGCTCACCTTTGGCGGGACTAGCGGGAGTCAAAAACATTCAGTACTTC. The full variable domain, with the rest looked up from reference TRBV18 and TRBJ2-4, is NAGVMQNPRHLVRRRGQEARLRCSPMKGHSHVYWYRQLPEEGLKFMVYLQKENIIDESGMPKERFSAEFPKEGPSILRIQQVVRGDSAAYFCASSPLAGLAGVKNIQYFGAGTRLSVL.

The chain carries TRBV7-2 and TRBJ2-3; no firm D call. This CDR3 spans 15 amino acids. Trimming cost V 2 bases and J 3 bases, with 12 bases left between them. Per the germline V gene, CDR1 is SGHTA and CDR2 is FQGNSA. The CDR3 sequence: CASSLSSSSTDTQYF. For the CDR3, the DNA is TGTGCCAGCAGCTTAAGCAGTAGTTCGACAGATACGCAGTATTTT.

CDR3: CASIGLVRKAGVYEQFF. The DNA of the CDR3 is TGTGCCAGCATCGGATTAGTTAGGAAGGCGGGAGTCTATGAGCAGTTCTTC. The chain employs TRBV2 and TRBJ2-1; 7 bases fit TRBD2. This CDR3 has 17 residues. From germline, CDR1 is SNHLY and CDR2 FYNNEI. V was clipped by 7 bases and J by 8 bases; unmatched bases: 20.

The V gene is TRBV15, the J gene TRBJ1-4; weak D call: TRBD1 (5 bases). Germline V gene data show CDR1 as LNHNV and CDR2 as YYDKDF (reference sequence). CDR3 length equals 14 residues. The V gene lost 0 bases and the J gene lost 10 bases, with 12 bases spanning the gap. CDR3 protein: CATSRDVGEGKLFF. In nucleotides, the CDR3 is TGTGCCACCAGCAGAGATGTGGGGGAAGGAAAACTGTTTTTT.

The V and J genes are TRBV20-1 and TRBJ1-2; unclear D gene. V was shortened by 6 bases and J by 7 bases, with 9 bases between the two germline ends. CDR1 is DFQATT and CDR2 is SNEGSKA in the germline V gene (reference sequence). The CDR3 sequence is 10 residues long. The CDR3 DNA reads as TGCAGTGCGGAAGGACCTGGCTACACCTTC. Its translation is CSAEGPGYTF.

The rearrangement joins TRBV19 to TRBJ2-2; TRBD2 matches at 10 bases. The V gene end was trimmed by 1 base and the J gene end by 6 bases; junction bases not matched to a gene: 5. In germline, CDR1 is LNHDA, CDR2 SQIVND (reference sequence). This CDR3 contains 16 residues. The CDR3 nucleotides are TGTGCCAGTAGTATAGGAAGCGGGAGGGCCGCCGGGGAGCTGTTTTTT. Protein sequence: CASSIGSGRAAGELFF.

This clone was observed a single time. This sequence joins TRBV12-2 and TRBJ1-5. TRBV12-2 has pseudogene status. The CDR3 extends over 13 amino acids. The CDR3 bases are TGTGCAAGTCGTCCCGCGGGCAGACAGCCCCAGCATTTT. This codes for CASRPAGRQPQHF.

The rearrangement joins TRBV6-6 to TRBJ2-3, with 7 bases identical to TRBD2. V dropped 4 bases and J dropped 6; count of bases not matched to a gene: 7. Germline loops: CDR1 MNHNY, CDR2 SVGAGI (reference sequence). The CDR3 covers 14 residues. CDR3 loop: CASSFRLALDTQYF. As DNA, the CDR3 is TGTGCCAGCAGTTTCAGACTAGCCCTGGATACGCAGTATTTT.

The rearrangement joins TRBV6-1 to TRBJ2-7; D unresolved. The V gene's germline CDR1 is MNHNS and CDR2 SASEGT. This CDR3 region has 15 residues. Between the trimmed V and J ends, which lost 11 bases and 6 bases, there was a span of 26 bases. The CDR3 DNA is TGTGCCGTTGAGTGGGGTTCGCCTCAAACTTCCGAGCAGTACTTC. It translates to CAVEWGSPQTSEQYF.

The chain links TRBV6-1 to TRBJ2-2; 7 bases fit TRBD2. After removal of 8 bases from V and 8 bases from J, the junction contained 5 bases not matched to a gene. CDR3 length: 12 residues. Germline CDR1 is MNHNS and CDR2 is SASEGT. The CDR3 DNA reads as TGTGCCAGCGGGGGGAGGGCAGGGGAGCTGTTTTTT. Its translation is CASGGRAGELFF.

The V and J genes are TRBV11-2 and TRBJ2-2; TRBD2 might be the D (6 bases). The V gene's germline CDR1 is SGHAT and CDR2 FQNNGV. This CDR3 contains 15 residues. V was cut by 5 bases and J by 5 bases, with 15 bases left in between. This chain's CDR3 is CASSIIAAGTGELFF. The CDR3 DNA reads as TGTGCCAGCAGCATTATAGCGGCCGGGACCGGGGAGCTGTTTTTT.

The chain carries TRBV10-3 and TRBJ2-1, with D perhaps matching TRBD1 or TRBD2 (5 bases each). V was clipped by 6 bases and J by 2 bases, with 11 bases between them. This CDR3 is 14 amino acids long. Germline values: CDR1 ENHRY, CDR2 SYGVKD. In DNA form, the CDR3 reads TGTGCCATCAGCCAGGGACCCGCCTACAATGAGCAGTTCTTC. It yields the protein CAISQGPAYNEQFF.

The V call is TRBV10-2, the J call TRBJ2-5, with D perhaps being TRBD1 or TRBD2 (7 bases each). The ends were cut back, 8 bases at V and 4 bases at J, with 14 bases in the middle. The CDR3 is made up of 13 amino acids. Germline CDR1 is WSHSY and CDR2 is SAAADI. As DNA, the CDR3 is TGCGCCAGCCGCCAGGGGGGGGGAGAGACCCAGTACTTC. Its translation is CASRQGGGETQYF.

This CDR3 reads CASGAGGIGGIQYF. The CDR3 nucleotides read TGTGCCAGCGGTGCGGGAGGGATAGGGGGCATTCAGTACTTC. The V call is TRBV27, the J call TRBJ2-4; TRBD2 matches at 9 bases. This CDR3 comprises 14 residues. With V trimmed by 8 bases and J by 9 bases, 11 bases remained unmatched. Germline values: CDR1 MNHEY, CDR2 SMNVEV (reference sequence).

CDR3 protein: CASSVVENNEQFF. CDR3 bases: TGTGCCAGCAGCGTAGTGGAGAACAATGAGCAGTTCTTC. The chain joins TRBV9 to TRBJ2-1; D gene ambiguous. V was pared by 0 bases and J by 5 bases, with 6 bases between. Germline V gene lookup returns CDR1 SGDLS and CDR2 YYNGEE. The CDR3 sequence is 13 residues long.

The V call is TRBV5-8, the J call TRBJ1-2, with 7 bases lining up with TRBD1. Trimming removed 0 bases from V and 4 bases from J; junction bases left unmatched: 3. The CDR3 covers 14 residues. Per the germline V gene, CDR1 is SGHTS and CDR2 is YDEGEE. CDR3 protein: CASSLVTGSYGYTF. The CDR3 DNA sequence: TGTGCCAGCAGCTTGGTGACAGGGAGCTATGGCTACACCTTC.

The chain is built from TRBV28 and TRBJ2-1; possibly TRBD2 for D (5 bases). Germline values: CDR1 MDHEN, CDR2 SYDVKM. V was pared by 7 bases and J by 9 bases, with 25 bases between. This CDR3 has 16 amino acids. CDR3 amino acids: CASTRGSSPTGGEQFF. The CDR3 DNA is TGTGCCAGCACCCGGGGTAGCTCGCCGACCGGTGGTGAGCAGTTCTTC.

The J gene is TRBJ2-3, the V gene TRBV2; 12 nucleotides align to TRBD2. V was clipped by 5 bases and J by 7 bases; unmatched bases: 7. The length of the CDR3 is 15 residues. Germline V gene lookup returns CDR1 SNHLY and CDR2 FYNNEI. The CDR3 reads CASSQLAGGRNTQYF. DNA of the CDR3: TGTGCCAGCAGTCAACTAGCGGGAGGCCGAAATACGCAGTATTTT.

This clone occurred many times. This chain uses TRBV7-9 with TRBJ2-7; TRBD1 aligns across 10 bases. CDR1 is SEHNR, CDR2 FQNEAQ, per germline (reference sequence). V shed 7 bases, J shed 6 bases, and the junction held 12 bases outside the gene matches. CDR3 size: 15 residues. CDR3 DNA: TGTGCCAGCATCACGACAGGGGGCGAACTGAGCGAGCAGTACTTC. Translation gives CASITTGGELSEQYF.

This clone was seen a single time. The V and J genes are TRBV5-4 and TRBJ1-1; D gene uncertain. Trimming left V 7 bases short and J 1 base short, with 11 bases between. Per germline, CDR1 SGHNT and CDR2 YYREEE (reference sequence). There are 13 residues in the CDR3. Here the CDR3 reads CASAKDPNTEAFF. CDR3 DNA: TGTGCCAGCGCTAAAGATCCGAACACTGAAGCTTTCTTT. The entire variable domain, with the rest obtained from reference TRBV5-4 and TRBJ1-1, is as follows: ETGVTQSPTHLIKTRGQQVTLRCSSQSGHNTVSWYQQALGQGPQFIFQYYREEENGRGNFPPRFSGLQFPNYSSELNVNALELDDSALYLCASAKDPNTEAFFGQGTRLTVV.

V is TRBV4-3 and J is TRBJ1-5, with D tentatively TRBD1 (6 bases). CDR1 is LGHNA, CDR2 YSLEER, per germline. With 4 bases removed from V and 4 bases from J, the gap between germline ends came to 14 bases. This CDR3 spans 15 amino acids. CDR3 bases: TGCGCCAGCAGCCCCAGGAGAGGGGGGAATCAGCCCCAGCATTTT. Translation gives CASSPRRGGNQPQHF.

The chain recombines TRBV20-1 with TRBJ2-7, with D uncertain. Germline values: CDR1 DFQATT, CDR2 SNEGSKA (reference sequence). Deletions cut 2 bases from V and 6 bases from J, with 8 bases between. There are 11 residues in the CDR3. CDR3 DNA: TGCAGTGCTAGATTGGCTGGCGAGCAGTACTTC. It translates to CSARLAGEQYF.